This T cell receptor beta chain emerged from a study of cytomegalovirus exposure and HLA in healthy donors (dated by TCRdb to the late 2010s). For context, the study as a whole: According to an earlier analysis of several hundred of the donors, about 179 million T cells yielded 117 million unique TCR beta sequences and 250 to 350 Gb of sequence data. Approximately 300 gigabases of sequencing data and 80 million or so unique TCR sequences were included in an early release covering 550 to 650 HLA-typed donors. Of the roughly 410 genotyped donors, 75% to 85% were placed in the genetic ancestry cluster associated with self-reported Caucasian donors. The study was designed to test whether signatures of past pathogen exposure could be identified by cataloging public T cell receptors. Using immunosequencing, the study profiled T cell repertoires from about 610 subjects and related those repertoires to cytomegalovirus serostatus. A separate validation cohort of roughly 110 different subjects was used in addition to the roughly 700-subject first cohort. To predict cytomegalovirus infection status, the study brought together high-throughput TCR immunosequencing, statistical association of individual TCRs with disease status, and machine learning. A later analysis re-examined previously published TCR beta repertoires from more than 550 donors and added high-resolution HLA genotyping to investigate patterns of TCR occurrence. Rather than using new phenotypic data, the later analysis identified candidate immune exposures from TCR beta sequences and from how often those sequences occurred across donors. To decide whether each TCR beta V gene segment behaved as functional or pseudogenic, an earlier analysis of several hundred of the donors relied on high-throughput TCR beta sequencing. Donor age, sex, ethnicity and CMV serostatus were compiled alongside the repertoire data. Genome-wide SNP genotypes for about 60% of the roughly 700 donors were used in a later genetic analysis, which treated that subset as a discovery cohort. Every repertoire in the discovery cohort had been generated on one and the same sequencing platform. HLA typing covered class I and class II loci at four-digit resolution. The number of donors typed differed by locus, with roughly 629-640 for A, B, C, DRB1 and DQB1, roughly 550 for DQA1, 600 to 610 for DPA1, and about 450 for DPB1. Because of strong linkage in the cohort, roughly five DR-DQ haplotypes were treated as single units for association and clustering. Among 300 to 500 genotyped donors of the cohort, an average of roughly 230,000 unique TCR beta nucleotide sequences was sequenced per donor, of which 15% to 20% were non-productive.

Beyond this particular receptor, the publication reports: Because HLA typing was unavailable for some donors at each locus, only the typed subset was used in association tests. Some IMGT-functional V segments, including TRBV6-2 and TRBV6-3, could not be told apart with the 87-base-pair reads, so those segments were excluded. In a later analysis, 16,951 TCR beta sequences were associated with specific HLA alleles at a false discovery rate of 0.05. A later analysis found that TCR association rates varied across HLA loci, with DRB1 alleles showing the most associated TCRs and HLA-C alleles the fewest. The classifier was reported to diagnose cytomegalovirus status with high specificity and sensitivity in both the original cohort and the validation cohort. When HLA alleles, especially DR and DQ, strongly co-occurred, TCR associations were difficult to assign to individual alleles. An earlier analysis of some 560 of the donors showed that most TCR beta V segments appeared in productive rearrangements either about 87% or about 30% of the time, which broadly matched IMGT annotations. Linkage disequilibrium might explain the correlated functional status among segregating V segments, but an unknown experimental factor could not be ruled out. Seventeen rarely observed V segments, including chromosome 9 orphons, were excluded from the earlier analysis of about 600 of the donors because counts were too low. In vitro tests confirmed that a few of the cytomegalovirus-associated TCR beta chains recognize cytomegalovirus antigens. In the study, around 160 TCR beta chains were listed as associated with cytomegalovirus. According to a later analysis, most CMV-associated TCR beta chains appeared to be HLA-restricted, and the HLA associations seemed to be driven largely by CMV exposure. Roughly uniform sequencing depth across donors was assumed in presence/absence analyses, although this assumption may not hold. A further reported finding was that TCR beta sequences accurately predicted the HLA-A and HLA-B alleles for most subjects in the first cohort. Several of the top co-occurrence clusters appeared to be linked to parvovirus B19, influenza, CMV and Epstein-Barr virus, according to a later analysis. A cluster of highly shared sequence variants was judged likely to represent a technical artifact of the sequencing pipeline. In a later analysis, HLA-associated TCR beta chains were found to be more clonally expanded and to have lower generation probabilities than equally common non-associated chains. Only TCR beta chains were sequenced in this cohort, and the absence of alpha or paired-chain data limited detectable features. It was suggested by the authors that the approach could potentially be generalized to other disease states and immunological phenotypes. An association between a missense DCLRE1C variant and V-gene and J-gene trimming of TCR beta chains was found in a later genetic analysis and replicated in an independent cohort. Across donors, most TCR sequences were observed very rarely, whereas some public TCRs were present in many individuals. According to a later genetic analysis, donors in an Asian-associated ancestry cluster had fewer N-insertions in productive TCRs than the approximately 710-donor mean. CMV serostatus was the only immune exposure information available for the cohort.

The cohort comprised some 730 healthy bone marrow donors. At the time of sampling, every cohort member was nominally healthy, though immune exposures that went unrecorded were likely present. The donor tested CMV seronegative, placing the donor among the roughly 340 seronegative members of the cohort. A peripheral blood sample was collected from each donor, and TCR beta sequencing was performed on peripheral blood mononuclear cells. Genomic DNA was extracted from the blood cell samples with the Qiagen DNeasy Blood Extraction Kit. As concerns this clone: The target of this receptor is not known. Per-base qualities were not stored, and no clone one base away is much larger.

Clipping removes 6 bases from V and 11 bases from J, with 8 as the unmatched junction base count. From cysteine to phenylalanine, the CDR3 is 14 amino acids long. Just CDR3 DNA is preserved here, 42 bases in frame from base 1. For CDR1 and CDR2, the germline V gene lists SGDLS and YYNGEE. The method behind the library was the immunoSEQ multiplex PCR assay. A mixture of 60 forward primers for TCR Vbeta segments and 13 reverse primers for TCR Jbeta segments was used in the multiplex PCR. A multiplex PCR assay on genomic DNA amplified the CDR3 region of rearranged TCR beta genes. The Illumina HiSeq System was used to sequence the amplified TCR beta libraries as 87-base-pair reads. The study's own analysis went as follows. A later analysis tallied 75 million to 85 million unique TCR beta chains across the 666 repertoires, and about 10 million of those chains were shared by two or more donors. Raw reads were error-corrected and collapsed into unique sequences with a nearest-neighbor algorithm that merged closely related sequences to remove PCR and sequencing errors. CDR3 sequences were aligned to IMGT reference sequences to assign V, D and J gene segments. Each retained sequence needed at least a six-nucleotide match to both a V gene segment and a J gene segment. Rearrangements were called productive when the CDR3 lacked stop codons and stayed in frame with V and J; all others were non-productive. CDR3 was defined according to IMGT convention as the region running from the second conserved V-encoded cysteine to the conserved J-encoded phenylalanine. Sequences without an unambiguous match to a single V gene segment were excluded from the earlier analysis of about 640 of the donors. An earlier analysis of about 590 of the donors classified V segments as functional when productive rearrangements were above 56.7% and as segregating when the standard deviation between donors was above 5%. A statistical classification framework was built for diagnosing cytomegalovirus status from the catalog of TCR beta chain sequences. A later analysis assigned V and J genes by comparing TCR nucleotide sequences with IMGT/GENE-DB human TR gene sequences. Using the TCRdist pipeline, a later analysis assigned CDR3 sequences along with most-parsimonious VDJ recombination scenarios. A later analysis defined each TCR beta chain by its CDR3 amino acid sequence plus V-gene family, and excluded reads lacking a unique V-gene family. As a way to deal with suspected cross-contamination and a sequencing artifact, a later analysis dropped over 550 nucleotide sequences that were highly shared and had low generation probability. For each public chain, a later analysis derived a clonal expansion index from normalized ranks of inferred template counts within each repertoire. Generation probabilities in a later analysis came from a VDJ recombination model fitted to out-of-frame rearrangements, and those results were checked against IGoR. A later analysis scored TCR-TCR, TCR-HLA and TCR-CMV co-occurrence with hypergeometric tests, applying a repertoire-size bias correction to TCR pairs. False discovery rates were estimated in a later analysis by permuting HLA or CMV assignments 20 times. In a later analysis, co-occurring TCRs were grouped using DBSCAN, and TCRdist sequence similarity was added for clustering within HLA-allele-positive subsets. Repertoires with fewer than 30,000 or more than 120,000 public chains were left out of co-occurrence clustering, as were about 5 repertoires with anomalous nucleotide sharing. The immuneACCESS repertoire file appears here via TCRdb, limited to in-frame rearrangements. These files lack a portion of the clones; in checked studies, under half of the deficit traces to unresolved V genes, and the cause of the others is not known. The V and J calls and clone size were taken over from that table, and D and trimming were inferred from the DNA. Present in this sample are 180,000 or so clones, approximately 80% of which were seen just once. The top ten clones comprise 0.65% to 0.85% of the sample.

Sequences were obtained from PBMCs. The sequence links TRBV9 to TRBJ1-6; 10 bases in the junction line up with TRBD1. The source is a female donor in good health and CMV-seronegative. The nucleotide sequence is TGTGCCAGCACCCGGGGACAGGGGAATCCACCCCTCCACTTT. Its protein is CASTRGQGNPPLHF.